The text below deals with one T cell receptor (beta chain). There is no known antigen for this receptor. Per-base qualities were not stored, and no clone one base away is much larger. This sample's time point label indicates: baseline before first vaccination. Vaccinee samples were obtained from the UK trials COV001 and COV002, which included a single-blind randomized controlled phase 2/3 trial of AZD1222 (ChAdOx1 nCoV-19) in healthy adults. For TCRbeta chain sequencing, PBMC samples were collected from trial participants at day 0 and at day 28 after the second dose. The CDR3 regions of human TCRbeta chains were subjected to immunosequencing. The published analysis was carried out like this. Repertoire TCRs were checked for matches against a reference library of SARS-CoV-2-specific TCRs that had been generated using the MIRA antigen-specificity platform. Breadth was defined as the fraction of unique TCRs that were SARS-CoV-2-associated, and depth was defined as the fraction of total T cells that were SARS-CoV-2-associated. Each spike-specific TCR was assigned to its reactive spike region and to a CD4 or CD8 class using the MIRA data. Log10-transformed breadth and depth values were compared by one-way ANOVA with Sidak's multiple comparisons tests. TCRdb holds this immuneACCESS table with in-frame rearrangements only. Some clones are missing; in checked studies, unresolved V genes explain under half, and the rest has no known cause. D and trimming were read from the DNA, whereas the V and J calls and clone size are those reported in that table. The sample table records around 100,000 clones; 90% of these occur just once. The top ten clonotypes cover 4.8% of the sample.

Based on the germline V gene, the CDR1 and CDR2 sequences are MNHEY and SVGAGI. The CDR3 has 15 amino acids, counting the end cysteine and phenylalanine. Only the CDR3 DNA stays, 45 bases, in frame from base 1. V is pared back by 6 bases and J by 7 bases, with 21 bases lying between the germline termini. The sample originates from a study of T cell responses to AZD1222 COVID-19 vaccine (dated by TCRdb to the early 2020s). In the study overall: AZD1222 recipients with second doses at about 4 weeks or about 12 weeks were pooled, because spike-specific TCR depth and breadth did not differ between schedules. TCR sequencing covered some 240 trial participants: 207 given two doses of AZD1222 and 26 given two doses of MenACWY control vaccine. Trial participants were enrolled into age subgroups of 18-55, 56-69 and 70-plus years, which contained around 150, 28 and 57 TCR-sequenced participants, respectively. What the study reported, not specific to this receptor: In the small 56-69-year group, the increase in depth fell short of significance, most likely because of low power. CD4 TCRs associated with the vaccine covered the entire spike protein, and the dominant responses were in regions 160-218 and 743-854. Epitopes outside the regions mutated in the B.1.351 and B.1.1.7 variants were reportedly recognized by nearly half of the unique spike-specific TCRs. Participants were mostly white British and included more females than males, and it was suggested by the authors that clonal diversity may have been underestimated. Conclusions about previously exposed vaccinees are limited because only 6 or 7 AZD1222 recipients were SARS-CoV-2 seropositive at baseline. After two AZD1222 doses, both the breadth and the depth of spike-specific TCRs were significantly higher than at day 0 and than in MenACWY recipients. Because no samples from the day 14 peak response were available, repertoires could be characterized only after the peak T cell response.

The clonotype originates from an adult in good health. The chain employs TRBV6-5 and TRBJ2-5; D gene: possibly TRBD2, on 6 matching bases. The source material was peripheral blood, sampled on day 0 of AZD1222 vaccination. The base sequence is TGTGCCAGCAGCCCCAGGCGGGACCCCGGGGGGACCCAGTACTTC. It encodes CASSPRRDPGGTQYF.